The entry below gives a single T cell receptor beta chain sequence along with its context. Its cognate antigen is unknown. The V and J ends lost 3 bases and 2 bases respectively, with 5 bases between them. The CDR3 totals 12 residues. From germline, CDR1 is KGHSH and CDR2 LQKENI. The sample is drawn from a study of radiation and T cells in renal cell carcinoma. Study conclusions and caveats: Irradiated tumors had higher TCR clonality than control tumors. Compared with controls, irradiated tumors had more, larger dominant CDR3 motifs.

Treatment of the sample: treatment-naive control, cytoreductive nephrectomy. The repertoire was sequenced with immunoSEQ multiplex PCR; TCRdb's copy has only in-frame clones and lacks some. The sample holds under 9,000 clones, approximately 60% seen once. Material: tumor tissue, obtained from a patient whose treatment was nephrectomy without radiotherapy. The TCR comes from a man aged 55-75 years with renal cell carcinoma. This rearrangement joins TRBV18 to TRBJ2-7; D might be TRBD1 or TRBD2, each matching 5 bases. CDR3 region: CASSPGPYEQYF. CDR3 coding DNA: TGTGCCAGCTCACCGGGACCCTACGAGCAGTACTTC.